This T cell receptor (beta chain) is from a study of early T cells in non-severe SARS-CoV-2 infection. As part of library construction, unique molecular identifiers were attached to individual cDNA molecules. One entry per CDR3 protein, called by TCRdb with MiXCR from the 5' RACE reads. The table shows 40,000 to 45,000 distinct CDR3 sequences, with roughly 6% occurring only once. Per germline, CDR1 LGHNA and CDR2 YNFKEQ. Trimming took 0 bases from V and 1 from J, leaving 10 bases between them. The CDR3 runs to 17 residues. J is TRBJ2-6 and V is TRBV4-2; D call uncertain. This sequence was found in an adult who was a healthcare worker with PCR-confirmed SARS-CoV-2 infection or an uninfected control (not recorded which). Material: whole blood, obtained at baseline. CDR3 DNA: TGTGCCAGCAGCCAAGATCGTGGCAGTTCTGGGGCCAACGTCCTGACTTTC. Amino acids: CASSQDRGSSGANVLTF.